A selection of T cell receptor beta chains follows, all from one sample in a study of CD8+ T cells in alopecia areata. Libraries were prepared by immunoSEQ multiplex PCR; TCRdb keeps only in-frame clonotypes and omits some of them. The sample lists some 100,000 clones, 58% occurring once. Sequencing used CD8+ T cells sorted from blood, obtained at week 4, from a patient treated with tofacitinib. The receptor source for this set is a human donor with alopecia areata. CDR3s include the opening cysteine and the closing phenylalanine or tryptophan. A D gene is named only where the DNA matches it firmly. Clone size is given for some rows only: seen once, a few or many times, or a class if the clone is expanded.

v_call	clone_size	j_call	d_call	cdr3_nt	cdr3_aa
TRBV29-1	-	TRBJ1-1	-	TGCAGCGTTGTGGGGGAGAACACTGAAGCTTTCTTT	CSVVGENTEAFF
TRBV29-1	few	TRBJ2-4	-	TGCAGCGTTGAAACTCTGGGGTGGGGCATTCAGTACTTC	CSVETLGWGIQYF
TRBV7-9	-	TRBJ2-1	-	TGTGCCAGCAGCTTATCCCCAGGGCAAGGCAATGAGCAGTTCTTC	CASSLSPGQGNEQFF
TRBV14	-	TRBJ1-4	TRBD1	TGTGCCAGCAGCCCGACAGGGCCTAATGAAAAACTGTTTTTT	CASSPTGPNEKLFF
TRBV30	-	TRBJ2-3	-	TGTGCCTGGAGTGTAGGAGATACGCAGTATTTT	CAWSVGDTQYF
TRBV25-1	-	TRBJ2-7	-	TGTGCCAGCAGTGAATTTGGGCCCTCCTACGAGCAGTACTTC	CASSEFGPSYEQYF
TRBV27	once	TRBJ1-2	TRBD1	TGTGCCAGCAGGACAGGGGGCTATGGCTACACCTTC	CASRTGGYGYTF
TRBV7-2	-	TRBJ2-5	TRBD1	TGTGCCAGCAGCCGGGACAGTGCACAAGAGACCCAGTACTTC	CASSRDSAQETQYF
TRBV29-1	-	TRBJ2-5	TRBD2	TGCAGCGCCGGGGGGAGTACCATGCAAGAGACCCAGTACTTC	CSAGGSTMQETQYF
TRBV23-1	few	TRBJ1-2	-	TGCGCCAGCAGCCTCGGGGTCCATCAAACCCTTATCCGCTACACCTTC	CASSLGVHQTLIRYTF
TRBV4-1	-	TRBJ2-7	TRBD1	TGCGCCAGCAGCCAACTTCCCCCAGGACAGGTTTTCTACGAGCAGTACTTC	CASSQLPPGQVFYEQYF
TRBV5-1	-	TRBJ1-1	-	TGCGCCAGCAGCCTGAACGGGAGGTATAGCACTGAAGCTTTCTTT	CASSLNGRYSTEAFF
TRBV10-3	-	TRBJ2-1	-	TGTGCCATCAGTGAGTCGCAGGAGCAGTTCTTC	CAISESQEQFF
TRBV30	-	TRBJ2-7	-	TGTGCCTGGGCCGTAACTAGGGAGGAGCAGTACTTC	CAWAVTREEQYF
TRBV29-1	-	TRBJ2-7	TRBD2	TGCAGCGTTGGACTAGCGGGGAACGAGCAGTACTTC	CSVGLAGNEQYF
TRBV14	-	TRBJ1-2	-	TGTGCCAGCAGCCGGGCAGCTAACTATGGCTACACCTTC	CASSRAANYGYTF